This T cell receptor (beta chain) is drawn from a study of beta chain features in type 1 diabetes (dated by TCRdb to the late 2010s). With regard to the full study: No differences in mean age, gender distribution, total cell number or subset yield were found between patients and healthy donors. A total of over 95,000,000 sorted cells were examined across all samples, and RNA yield correlated strongly with the number of cells per subset. Naive and central memory subsets were obtained from all 30 or so donors, but regulatory and stem cell-like memory subsets were isolated from only 8 patients and roughly eight healthy donors. The study compared the TCRB repertoires of sorted circulating CD4+ T cell subsets in recently diagnosed type 1 diabetes patients with those in matched healthy donors.

As to this clone: Its antigen remains undetermined. The input lacks base qualities; no much larger clone sits a single base away.

Each donor gave one peripheral blood draw, averaging approximately 0.12 L, which was collected into heparinised tubes. Using a panel that included CD45RO, CCR7, CD25, CD127, CD95 and CD27, naive, central memory, regulatory and stem cell-like memory CD4+ T cells were sorted on a BD FACSAria II. Purity was above 95% for every sorted population. PBMCs were separated immediately by Lymphoprep density gradient centrifugation and were stained directly, without being cultured. So that batch effects would be minimized, each experiment stained and sorted samples in pairs, pairing one healthy donor with one patient. Study-level results and caveats: Fewer insertions and more nucleotide deletions at VDJ recombination sites were observed in patients with type 1 diabetes, implying thymic rearrangement abnormalities. Because the HLA sub-analyses included only small numbers of individuals, any influence of HLA type on TCRB rearrangement was left unresolved. A moderate but significant shortening of TCRB CDR3 length was observed in type 1 diabetes patients in all four CD4+ subsets. PCR might favor shorter templates, but patient and control samples were amplified and corrected together, so any skew would affect both groups equally. Because cDNA was sequenced instead of genomic DNA, activated cells with high expression could be over-represented, although the groups did not differ in activation or CD3 levels. The naive, central memory and regulatory TCRB repertoires appeared to resemble one another more closely among patients than among healthy donors.

Relative to germline, V is 0 bases shorter and J is 4 bases shorter, with 15 bases between their ends. The CDR3 numbers 15 residues from cysteine through phenylalanine. The kept DNA is CDR3 alone, 45 bases in frame from the first base. From the germline V gene (reference sequence), CDR1 is GTSNPN and CDR2 is SVGIG. The entire isolated RNA was reverse transcribed using the High Capacity cDNA Reverse Transcription Kit, and thus expressed TCRB transcripts were sequenced. Deep immunoSEQ sequencing was applied to naive, central memory and regulatory T cell samples, giving an average of roughly 3.5 million total reads per sample. Sorted cells were lysed in RLT buffer and RNA was extracted with DNase-treated RNeasy Micro or Mini kits, depending on cell number. To prevent cross-contamination, every cell subset was processed on its own, while patient and healthy donor samples were processed together. Using the immunoSEQ multiplex PCR, TCRB sequences were amplified from cDNA into 87-bp fragments spanning the CDR3 region. Amplicons were sequenced on the Illumina HiSeq platform. Turning to the authors' computational methods: Synthetic template baselines were used to correct PCR bias computationally, reads within Hamming distance 2 were collapsed, and singletons that could not be merged were discarded. Reads were aligned to IMGT to assign V, D and J genes, CDR3 length, and insertions or deletions at six rearrangement sites. Within each subset, clonotype counts were normalized to sorted cell number, and only after that were true diversity and Gini coefficients computed with the tcR R package. The overlap coefficient, calculated on TCRB nucleotide sequences, was used to quantify repertoire sharing. Out-of-frame TCRB sequences from naive cells were analyzed as a proxy for the pre-selection repertoire. The table comes from immuneACCESS by way of TCRdb, which keeps in-frame sequences with V and J called. Part of the clones is missing from these tables; in studies checked, under half for an unresolved V gene and the rest for unknown reasons. Clone size and the V and J calls come from that table; the DNA yielded D and trimming. A total of 350,000 to 400,000 clones appear in this sample, approximately 16% of them only once. The top ten hold under 0.02% of the sample.

The sequenced sample was naive CD4+ T cells from blood. The cell subset or site label here, explained by the study, means: true naive CD4+ T cells. This receptor was identified in a woman aged 18-29 years in good health. The chain was built from TRBV30 and TRBJ1-1; the D region possibly corresponds to TRBD1 (5 bases align). The sequenced DNA is TGTGCCTGGAGTGTAGGTAGGGTGGGGGGCACTGAAGCTTTCTTT. It translates to CAWSVGRVGGTEAFF.